These 9 T cell receptor beta chains were sequenced from one sample in a study of T cells in localized non-small cell lung cancer. Libraries were prepared by immunoSEQ multiplex PCR; TCRdb keeps only in-frame clonotypes and omits some of them. Here the sample spans approximately 3,000 clones, less than 30% being singletons. Sample: lung tumor tissue, taken before any cancer treatment. The source is a man aged 40 to 70 with stage I lung adenocarcinoma.

This sequence joins TRBV30 and TRBJ1-5; D may be TRBD1 (6 bases). Germline assignment: CDR1 GTSNPN and CDR2 SVGIG (reference sequence). The CDR3 spans 14 residues. V gave up 5 bases and J gave up 7 bases, with 18 bases separating them. The CDR3 reads CAWSREPQGQPQHF. DNA of the CDR3: TGTGCCTGGTCCCGAGAACCTCAGGGGCAGCCCCAGCATTTT.

V is TRBV9 and J is TRBJ1-2; TRBD1 aligns across 7 bases. With V trimmed by 3 bases and J by 4 bases, 9 bases remained unmatched. Germline assignment: CDR1 SGDLS and CDR2 YYNGEE. The CDR3 totals 15 residues. The CDR3 coding sequence is TGTGCCAGCAGCGGTTCCCAACAGGGGTTCTATGGCTACACCTTC. Protein: CASSGSQQGFYGYTF.

Notes on this clone: The junction and the germline gene differ at one end; a read error may be behind it. This CDR3 reads CAISVEGRNTEAFF. The CDR3 coding sequence is TGTGCCATCAGTGTGGAGGGGAGGAACACTGAAGCTTTCTTT. This chain joins TRBV6-8 and TRBJ1-1; maybe TRBD1 (5 bases). Germline V gene sequence: CDR1 MNHGY, CDR2 SAAAGT. This CDR3 region has 14 residues.

This clone ranks as large. V is TRBV15 and J is TRBJ2-7; either TRBD1 or TRBD2 may supply D (5 bases each). This CDR3 is 16 amino acids long. In germline, CDR1 is LNHNV, CDR2 YYDKDF (reference sequence). The germline V and J ends were trimmed by 0 bases and 0 bases, with 12 bases remaining between them. CDR3 sequence reads: CATSRDTGAYSYEQYF. The CDR3 DNA sequence: TGTGCCACCAGCAGAGATACCGGGGCCTACTCCTACGAGCAGTACTTC.

This clone was counted only a few times. The V and J genes are TRBV28 and TRBJ2-5; D may match TRBD1 or TRBD2 (6 bases each). This CDR3 comprises 15 residues. Trimming took off 2 bases at V and 0 bases at J, with 10 bases between the two ends. Germline CDR1 is MDHEN and CDR2 is SYDVKM. The CDR3 coding sequence is TGTGCCAGCAGTTTAGAGGGGGGCTACCAAGAGACCCAGTACTTC. It specifies CASSLEGGYQETQYF.

The chain uses TRBV19 and TRBJ2-1; 9 nucleotides line up with TRBD1. Losses at the gene ends were 5 bases for V and 1 base for J; bases not matched to a gene: 3. CDR1 and CDR2 (germline): LNHDA, SQIVND (reference sequence). The CDR3 sequence is 15 residues long. The CDR3 sequence: CASSPGQGSYNEQFF. CDR3 DNA: TGTGCCAGTAGTCCCGGACAGGGGTCCTACAATGAGCAGTTCTTC.

This clone was seen more than once but under ten times. This chain joins TRBV14 and TRBJ1-1, with TRBD1 identical over 7 bases. The CDR3 runs to 15 residues. Germline lookup yields CDR1 SGHDN and CDR2 FVKESK. Trimming took 5 bases from V and 0 from J; bases not matched to a gene: 6. The CDR3 loop reads CASSSYRGVNTEAFF. Here the CDR3 DNA reads TGTGCCAGCAGCTCTTACAGGGGCGTGAACACTGAAGCTTTCTTT.

This clone appeared a few times. This sequence joins TRBV12-5 and TRBJ2-2; 8 bases match TRBD2. The CDR3 loop spans 12 amino acids. Germline V CDR1 and CDR2: LGHNT, FRNRAP. The CDR3 DNA sequence: TGTGCCAGGCGGGGGGCCACCGGGGAGCTGTTTTTT. Translation: CARRGATGELFF.

This clone occurred a few times. The chain couples TRBV14 to TRBJ1-1, with D possibly TRBD1 on 6 matching bases. Germline V gene sequence: CDR1 SGHDN, CDR2 FVKESK. V dropped 4 bases and J dropped 3 bases, with 15 bases sitting between them. CDR3 size: 15 residues. This CDR3 reads CASSRITGRDTEAFF. The CDR3 DNA is TGTGCCAGCAGCCGGATAACAGGGAGGGACACTGAAGCTTTCTTT.